The 20 T cell receptor beta chains listed next were all sequenced from one sample in a study of beta chain features in type 1 diabetes (dated by TCRdb to the late 2010s). Beyond this particular receptor, the publication reports: Type 1 diabetes patients showed a moderate but significant shortening of TCRB CDR3 length in all four CD4+ subsets.

The library was produced with the immunoSEQ multiplex PCR assay. The High Capacity cDNA Reverse Transcription Kit was used to reverse transcribe all of the isolated RNA, meaning that expressed TCRB transcripts were what got sequenced. In its TCRdb copy, this immuneACCESS table keeps in-frame sequences only and misses some clones. Where compared with another copy, unresolved V genes explain less than half of these, and the others have no known cause. The sample table records more than 300,000 clones; roughly a tenth of these occur just once. The ten largest clones take up 1% of the sample. Antigen specificity for these receptors is unknown. Sequencing used central memory CD4+ T cells from blood. These TCRs come from a man aged 30 to 45 with type 1 diabetes.

The chain joins TRBV2 to TRBJ2-5; D perhaps matches TRBD1 (6 bases). Trimming left V 10 bases short and J 2 bases short, with 14 bases between. The germline gives CDR1 SNHLY, CDR2 FYNNEI. CDR3 length: 13 residues. In DNA form, the CDR3 reads TGTGCCACCACAGGCACAGGGCAAGAGACCCAGTACTTC. It encodes CATTGTGQETQYF.

In its sample, this clone was seen many times. The chain recombines TRBV14 with TRBJ1-1; 9 bases align to TRBD1. In germline, CDR1 is SGHDN, CDR2 FVKESK. The CDR3 runs 16 residues. V was clipped by 5 bases and J by 5 bases; unmatched bases: 12. As DNA, the CDR3 is TGTGCCAGCAGCGACAAAGCCGGGACAGGGAGAACTGAAGCTTTCTTT. It translates to CASSDKAGTGRTEAFF. The full variable domain, in which reference TRBV14 and TRBJ1-1 provide the parts outside the CDR3, is EAGVTQFPSHSVIEKGQTVTLRCDPISGHDNLYWYRRVMGKEIKFLLHFVKESKQDESGMPNNRFLAERTGGTYSTLKVQPAELEDSGVYFCASSDKAGTGRTEAFFGQGTRLTVV.

The table lists this clone with a few counts. The gene calls are TRBV6-5 and TRBJ1-2; D is ambiguous. The CDR3 loop spans 11 amino acids. Germline loops: CDR1 MNHEY, CDR2 SVGAGI. Trimming cost V 10 bases and J 4 bases, with 10 bases left between them. As DNA, the CDR3 is TGTGCCACCAGAAGTGGCTATGGCTACACCTTC. Translating gives CATRSGYGYTF.

The CDR3 sequence is CASRPTGTFNYGYTF. The CDR3 DNA reads as TGTGCCAGCAGGCCCACAGGGACCTTTAACTATGGCTACACCTTC. The V call is TRBV28, the J call TRBJ1-2; D might be TRBD1 (6 bases). CDR1 is MDHEN and CDR2 is SYDVKM in the germline V gene. V lost 6 bases and J lost 1, with 15 bases in between. There are 15 residues in the CDR3.

The gene calls are TRBV10-3 and TRBJ2-6; D remains unclear. Between the trimmed V and J ends, which lost 10 bases and 1 base, there was a span of 14 bases. Germline V CDR1 and CDR2: ENHRY, SYGVKD. This CDR3 region has 15 residues. DNA for the CDR3: TGTGCCAGCAGCGAAACCCTATCTGGGGCCAACGTCCTGACTTTC. Translating it yields CASSETLSGANVLTF.

The V and J genes are TRBV11-2 and TRBJ1-1; TRBD1 might be the D (6 bases). V lost 5 bases, J lost 1 base, and 14 bases lay in between. Per germline, CDR1 SGHAT and CDR2 FQNNGV. The CDR3 consists of 15 residues. For the CDR3, the DNA is TGTGCCAGCAGCCAATTCAAACAGGGGAACACTGAAGCTTTCTTT. This sequence encodes CASSQFKQGNTEAFF.

This rearrangement joins TRBV21-1 to TRBJ1-2. TRBV21-1 is annotated as a pseudogene. The CDR3 loop spans 14 amino acids. The CDR3 DNA reads as TGTGCCAGCATCGACCTAGGGGGGTGCTATGGCTACACCTTC. It yields the protein CASIDLGGCYGYTF.

This clone was found a few times. The chain employs TRBV5-4 and TRBJ2-3; D not certain. Germline lookup yields CDR1 SGHNT and CDR2 YYREEE (reference sequence). V was cut by 4 bases and J by 4 bases, with 10 bases left in between. The CDR3 is 13 amino acids. This chain's CDR3 is CASSKTEADTQYF. The CDR3 DNA follows: TGTGCCAGCAGCAAAACTGAGGCAGATACGCAGTATTTT.

In its sample, this clone was seen a few times. The same CDR3 arises from other DNA sequences in this sample as well. The CDR3, as DNA: TGCAGTGCCGGGGACACTGAAGCTTTCTTT. Its protein product is CSAGDTEAFF. The chain recombines TRBV20-1 with TRBJ1-1; D call uncertain. CDR1 and CDR2 from the germline V gene are DFQATT and SNEGSKA (reference sequence). Trimming left V 6 bases short and J 3 bases short, with 5 bases between. The length of the CDR3 is 10 residues.

At least ten counts were recorded for this clone. V usage is TRBV14 and J usage is TRBJ2-4; TRBD1 might be the D (6 bases). Germline loops: CDR1 SGHDN, CDR2 FVKESK. V was cut by 4 bases and J by 6 bases, with 7 bases left in between. The CDR3 is 12 residues long. This CDR3 reads CASSRGGNIQYF. Here the CDR3 DNA reads TGTGCCAGCAGCCGAGGGGGAAACATTCAGTACTTC. The entire variable domain, with the rest obtained from reference TRBV14 and TRBJ2-4, is as follows: EAGVTQFPSHSVIEKGQTVTLRCDPISGHDNLYWYRRVMGKEIKFLLHFVKESKQDESGMPNNRFLAERTGGTYSTLKVQPAELEDSGVYFCASSRGGNIQYFGAGTRLSVL.

The chain recombines TRBV20-1 with TRBJ2-3; D remains unclear. The ends were cut back, 3 bases at V and 3 bases at J, with 4 bases in the middle. The CDR3 extends over 11 amino acids. Germline V gives CDR1 DFQATT, CDR2 SNEGSKA (reference sequence). The CDR3 spells CSASTTDTQYF. In DNA form, the CDR3 reads TGCAGTGCTAGTACTACAGATACGCAGTATTTT.

The chain has TRBV6-5 and TRBJ1-1; D call uncertain. Germline values: CDR1 MNHEY, CDR2 SVGAGI. Trimming took off 2 bases at V and 1 base at J, with 8 bases between the two ends. CDR3 length: 14 amino acids. This CDR3 reads CASSYERQNTEAFF. CDR3 sequence (DNA): TGTGCCAGCAGTTACGAACGACAGAACACTGAAGCTTTCTTT.

This clone appeared a few times. The rearrangement joins TRBV30 to TRBJ2-5; D could derive from TRBD1 or TRBD2 (6 bases each). V lost 5 bases to trimming and J lost 5 bases, with 21 bases between them. The CDR3 runs 15 residues. The germline gives CDR1 GTSNPN, CDR2 SVGIG (reference sequence). The CDR3 nucleotides read TGTGCCTGGGCTGGGGGGCTGGGATCTGCGGAGACCCAGTACTTC. Residues: CAWAGGLGSAETQYF. Using reference TRBV30 and TRBJ2-5 for the parts outside the CDR3, the full variable domain is SQTIHQWPATLVQPVGSPLSLECTVEGTSNPNLYWYRQAAGRGLQLLFYSVGIGQISSEVPQNLSASRPQDRQFILSSKKLLLSDSGFYLCAWAGGLGSAETQYFGPGTRLLVL.

The chain uses TRBV7-2 and TRBJ1-1; D might be TRBD1 (6 bases). Per the germline V gene, CDR1 is SGHTA and CDR2 is FQGNSA. The CDR3 has 16 residues. With 3 bases removed from V and 2 bases from J, the gap between germline ends came to 16 bases. Here the CDR3 reads CASSLRRQALNTEAFF. The DNA of the CDR3 is TGTGCCAGCAGCTTGAGGAGACAGGCCCTAAACACTGAAGCTTTCTTT.

The V call is TRBV5-1, the J call TRBJ1-1; no firm D call. Germline V gene data show CDR1 as SGHRS and CDR2 as YFSETQ. The CDR3 length is 13 residues. V lost 2 bases, J lost 1 base, and 6 bases lay in between. CDR3 protein: CASSLTTNTEAFF. DNA for the CDR3: TGCGCCAGCAGCTTAACTACGAACACTGAAGCTTTCTTT.

The chain is built from TRBV4-3 and TRBJ2-1, with 7 bases that match TRBD1. Germline V gene sequence: CDR1 LGHNA, CDR2 YSLEER. The CDR3 runs to 16 residues. The V segment lost 4 bases and the J segment 3 bases; nucleotides outside the gene matches: 9. CDR3: CASSPQGDTGYNEQFF. Written as DNA, the CDR3 is TGCGCCAGCAGCCCCCAGGGGGATACGGGCTACAATGAGCAGTTCTTC.

The chain links TRBV29-1 to TRBJ2-5; the match to TRBD2 covers 10 bases. The V and J ends lost 7 bases and 7 bases, in that order; junction bases with no gene match: 12. CDR1 is SQVTM and CDR2 is ANQGSEA in the germline V gene. The CDR3 is 14 residues long. The CDR3 spells CSAIFSGGAGTQYF. DNA for the CDR3: TGCAGCGCAATCTTCAGCGGGGGGGCTGGGACCCAGTACTTC.

The chain couples TRBV7-8 to TRBJ1-6; 9 bases line up with TRBD1. Trimming cost V 1 base and J 10 bases; bases outside gene matches: 2. This CDR3 contains 14 residues. The germline V gene encodes CDR1 SGHVS and CDR2 FQNEAQ. CDR3 protein: CASSLEGTGSPLHF. CDR3 nucleotide sequence: TGTGCCAGCAGCTTAGAAGGGACAGGGTCACCCCTCCACTTT. Based on the CDR3 plus reference TRBV7-8 and TRBJ1-6, the full variable domain is GAGVSQSPRYKVAKRGQDVALRCDPISGHVSLFWYQQALGQGPEFLTYFQNEAQLDKSGLPSDRFFAERPEGSVSTLKIQRTQQEDSAVYLCASSLEGTGSPLHFGNGTRLTVT.

The V and J genes are TRBV9 and TRBJ2-2; D is perhaps TRBD1 (6 bases). CDR1 SGDLS and CDR2 YYNGEE come from the germline V gene. V shed 5 bases and J shed 0 bases, with 11 bases lying between them. This CDR3 has 15 amino acids. The CDR3 sequence is CASRVTGSNTGELFF. In DNA, the CDR3 is TGTGCCAGCAGAGTAACAGGGTCGAACACCGGGGAGCTGTTTTTT.

This chain connects TRBV11-2 to TRBJ1-1; D might be TRBD1 (5 bases). V lost 5 bases, J lost 1 base, and 11 bases lay in between. The CDR3 covers 14 residues. In germline, CDR1 is SGHAT, CDR2 FQNNGV. Written as DNA, the CDR3 is TGTGCCAGCAGCGCCCCCGGGACGAACACTGAAGCTTTCTTT. Protein: CASSAPGTNTEAFF.